This T cell receptor (beta chain) came from a study of OX40 agonist ivuxolimab in advanced cancers. The assay was immunoSEQ multiplex PCR, and TCRdb's table has in-frame clones only and misses some. The table has just over 60,000 clones, about 90% seen once. This CDR3 has 13 residues. V was trimmed by 4 bases and J by 0 bases, leaving 6 bases between them. Germline-derived CDR1 and CDR2 are SGHNT and YYREEE (reference sequence). The genes are TRBV5-4 and TRBJ2-3, with unresolved D. The specimen was CD4+ or CD8+ T cells sorted from blood, collected in a trial of the OX40 agonist ivuxolimab. This TCR derives from an adult with an advanced solid tumor such as melanoma, head and neck, liver or kidney cancer. The CDR3 DNA is TGTGCCAGCAGCAGCTCTAGCACAGATACGCAGTATTTT. Its protein is CASSSSSTDTQYF.